This T cell receptor (beta chain) derives from a study of OX40 agonist ivuxolimab in advanced cancers. Sequenced by immunoSEQ multiplex PCR; TCRdb stores in-frame clones only, minus some. The sample records tens of thousands of clones, roughly nine tenths being singletons. Trimming left V 5 bases short and J 4 bases short, with 12 bases between. Germline loops: CDR1 SGHTA, CDR2 FQGNSA. CDR3 length: 14 residues. Prior autoimmune disease or systemic immunosuppression barred patients. The sequence derives from an adult with an advanced solid tumor such as melanoma, head and neck, liver or kidney cancer. The sample here was CD4+ or CD8+ T cells sorted from blood, taken in a trial of the OX40 agonist ivuxolimab. The chain has TRBV7-2 and TRBJ2-1; a weak D match, TRBD2 (5 bases). CDR3 sequence reads: CASSVGGGYNEQFF. CDR3 DNA sequence: TGTGCCAGCAGCGTGGGCGGAGGTTACAATGAGCAGTTCTTC. Based on the CDR3 plus reference TRBV7-2 and TRBJ2-1, the full variable domain is GAGVSQSPSNKVTEKGKDVELRCDPISGHTALYWYRQSLGQGLEFLIYFQGNSAPDKSGLPSDRFSAERTGGSVSTLTIQRTQQEDSAVYLCASSVGGGYNEQFFGPGTRLTVL.